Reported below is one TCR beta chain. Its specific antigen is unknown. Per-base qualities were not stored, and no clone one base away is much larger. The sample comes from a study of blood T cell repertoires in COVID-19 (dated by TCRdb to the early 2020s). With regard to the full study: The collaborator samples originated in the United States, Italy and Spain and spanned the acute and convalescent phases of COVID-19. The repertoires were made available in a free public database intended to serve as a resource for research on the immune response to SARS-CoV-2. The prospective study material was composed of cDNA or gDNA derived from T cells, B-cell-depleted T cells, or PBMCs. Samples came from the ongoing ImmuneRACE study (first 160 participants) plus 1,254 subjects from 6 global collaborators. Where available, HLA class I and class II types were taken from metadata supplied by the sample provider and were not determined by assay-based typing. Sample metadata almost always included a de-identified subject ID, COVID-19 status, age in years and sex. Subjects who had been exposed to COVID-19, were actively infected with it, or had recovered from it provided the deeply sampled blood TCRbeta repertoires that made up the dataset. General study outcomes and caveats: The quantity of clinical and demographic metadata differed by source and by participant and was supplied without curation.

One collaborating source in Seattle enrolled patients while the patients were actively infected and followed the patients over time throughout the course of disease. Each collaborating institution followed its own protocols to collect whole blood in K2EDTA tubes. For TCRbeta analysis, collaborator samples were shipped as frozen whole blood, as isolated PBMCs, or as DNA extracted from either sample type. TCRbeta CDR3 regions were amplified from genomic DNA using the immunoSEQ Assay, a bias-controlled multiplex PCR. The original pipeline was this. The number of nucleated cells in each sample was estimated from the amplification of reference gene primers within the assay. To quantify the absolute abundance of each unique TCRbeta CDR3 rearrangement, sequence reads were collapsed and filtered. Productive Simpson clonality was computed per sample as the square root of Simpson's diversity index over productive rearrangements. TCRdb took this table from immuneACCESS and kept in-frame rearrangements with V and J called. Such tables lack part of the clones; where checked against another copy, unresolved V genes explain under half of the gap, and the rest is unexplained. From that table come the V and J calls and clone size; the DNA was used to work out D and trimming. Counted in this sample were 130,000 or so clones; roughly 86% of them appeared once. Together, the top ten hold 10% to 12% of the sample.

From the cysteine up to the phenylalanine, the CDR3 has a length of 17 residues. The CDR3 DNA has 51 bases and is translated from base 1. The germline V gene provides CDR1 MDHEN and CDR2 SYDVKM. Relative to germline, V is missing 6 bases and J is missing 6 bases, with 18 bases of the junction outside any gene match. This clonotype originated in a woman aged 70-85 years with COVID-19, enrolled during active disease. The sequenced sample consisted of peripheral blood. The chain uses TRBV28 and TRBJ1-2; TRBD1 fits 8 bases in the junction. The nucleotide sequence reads TGTGCCAGCAGAACAGGGGGGGGAGAAGTCCCCCTGGATGGCTACACCTTC. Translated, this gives CASRTGGGEVPLDGYTF.